This entry describes one TCR beta chain. Its antigen remains unidentified. Libraries were prepared by immunoSEQ multiplex PCR; TCRdb keeps only in-frame clonotypes and omits some of them. The sample shows about 110,000 clones, 70% to 90% of them seen only once. CDR3 length: 11 residues. Germline loops: CDR1 DFQATT, CDR2 SNEGSKA (reference sequence). The data derive from a study of T cell responses to AZD1222 COVID-19 vaccine. General study findings and limits: The study reported that nearly half of spike-specific TCRs target unmutated variant regions.

V and J are TRBV20-1 and TRBJ2-1; D is possibly TRBD1 or TRBD2 (7 bases each). The sequence came from an adult who received the AZD1222 COVID-19 vaccine. The material sequenced was peripheral blood, taken 28 days after the second AZD1222 dose. CDR3 sequence (DNA): TGCAGGGGCCAGGGGGGGAATGAGCAGTTCTTC. Amino acids: CRGQGGNEQFF.